This TCR beta chain derives from a study of T-cell reconstitution after alpha-beta-depleted transplantation in children. Overall study results and limits: One year post-transplant, T-cell counts and diversity were largely derived from T cells produced anew.

Unique molecular identifiers were used in preparing the TCRbeta library. TCRdb processed the PCR reads anew with MiXCR; each CDR3 protein has one entry. The sample contains approximately 1,000,000 distinct CDR3 sequences, about 29% of which appear only once. Germline V gene data show CDR1 as SGHTA and CDR2 as FQGNSA. The CDR3 loop spans 14 amino acids. Trimming cost V 1 base and J 3 bases; bases outside gene matches: 2. Comment on this clonotype: The antigen is unknown.

This TCR was sampled from a boy under two years old who had a stem cell transplant for SCID, so the T cells may come from the graft donor. Sample: PBMCs, mostly from graft donor cells, taken 360 days after TCRalphabeta/CD19-depleted stem cell transplant. The gene calls are TRBV7-2 and TRBJ1-2; TRBD1 agrees at 7 bases. The CDR3 bases are TGTGCCAGCAGCTTAGGGGGACAGCACTATGGCTACACCTTC. Its protein is CASSLGGQHYGYTF.